The 8 T cell receptor beta chains reported below all come from one sample, sequenced in a study of blood T cells in healthy people across ages. Sample-barcoded 5' priming and a J-beta primer mix drove a second PCR of roughly 6 to 12 cycles. A single record per CDR3 protein comes from TCRdb applying MiXCR to the 5' RACE reads. The sample yields about 930,000 distinct CDR3 sequences, roughly 29% seen once. This same sample was also part of a study on T cells of mothers and their children.

Sequenced input: blood. These receptors came from a woman between 40 and 55 years old in good health.

This clonotype has ten or more counts. A junction boundary mismatches the germline segment, possibly from a read error. This chain joins TRBV5-1 and TRBJ2-3; D uncertain. This CDR3 spans 15 amino acids. Germline lookup yields CDR1 SGHRS and CDR2 YFSETQ. As DNA, the CDR3 is TGTGCCAGCAGCTTATCGGGCAGAAGCACAGATACGCAGTATTTT. Amino acids: CASSLSGRSTDTQYF.

This clonotype was counted many times. The chain is built from TRBV6-6 and TRBJ2-2; no clear D gene. The CDR3 is 15 residues long. Germline loops: CDR1 MNHNY, CDR2 SVGAGI (reference sequence). Trimming stripped 2 bases from V and 0 bases from J, with 7 bases between. In nucleotides, the CDR3 is TGTGCCAGCAGTTACGGGCCAGCGAACACCGGGGAGCTGTTTTTT. It encodes CASSYGPANTGELFF.

Concerning this clonotype: The final CDR3 position lacks the conserved phenylalanine or tryptophan, pointing to a likely read error. The chain joins TRBV5-1 to TRBJ2-7; 9 bases agree with TRBD1. Germline CDR1 is SGHRS and CDR2 is YFSETQ. Trimming at V came to 3 bases and at J to 6 bases, leaving 10 bases not matched to a gene. The CDR3 is 15 residues long. This chain's CDR3 is CASSSITGGGREQYL. CDR3 bases: TGCGCCAGCAGCTCCATTACAGGGGGCGGGCGCGAGCAGTACTTA.

With regard to this clonotype: One base away lies a much larger clone, so this may be a sequencing read error. V gene TRBV12-3 or TRBV12-4 combines with J gene TRBJ2-1, with TRBD2 matching 10 bases. The CDR3 sequence is 18 residues long. This CDR3 reads CVSSPARLLAGAYNEQFF. The CDR3 DNA reads as TGTGTCAGCAGTCCCGCCCGCCTCCTAGCGGGGGCATACAATGAGCAGTTCTTC.

This clonotype was seen a few times. This chain connects TRBV12-3 or TRBV12-4 to TRBJ1-1, with D hard to call. Trimming removed 7 bases at V and 3 bases at J, with 9 bases between. CDR3 length: 12 amino acids. CDR3 sequence: CASTPADTEAFF. The CDR3 bases are TGTGCCAGCACCCCCGCGGACACTGAAGCTTTCTTT.

This clonotype has a single count. This could be a read error, since a much larger clone is one nucleotide away. V usage is TRBV7-9 and J usage is TRBJ2-4, with TRBD1 as a possible D gene (6 bases). V lost 1 base, J lost 13 bases, and 17 bases lay in between. The CDR3 has 14 residues. Germline lookup yields CDR1 SEHNR and CDR2 FQNEAQ (reference sequence). The CDR3 bases are TGTGCCAGCAGCTTAGGTGGACAGTGGCTCGTCCAGTACTTC. Protein product: CASSLGGQWLVQYF.

This clonotype was seen a few times. This chain links TRBV27 with TRBJ1-2; perhaps TRBD1 as D (5 bases). Germline CDR1 reads MNHEY; CDR2 reads SMNVEV (reference sequence). CDR3 length equals 12 residues. The ends were cut back, 4 bases at V and 10 bases at J, with 13 bases in the middle. The CDR3 bases are TGTGCCAGCAGTTCCCGCCCGGGGGTCTACACCTTC. Residues: CASSSRPGVYTF.

This clonotype was seen a few times. Being one base from a much bigger clone, this may be a read error. The gene calls are TRBV7-9 and TRBJ2-1; D assignment may be TRBD1 or TRBD2 (5 bases each). The CDR3 loop spans 15 amino acids. Germline loops: CDR1 SEHNR, CDR2 FQNEAQ (reference sequence). Trimming took off 1 base at V and 7 bases at J, with 14 bases between the two ends. The CDR3 DNA reads TGTGCCAGCAGCTTAGGACGGGGCGCGTTGAATGAGCAGTTCTTC. Encoded protein: CASSLGRGALNEQFF.